This section outlines one TCR beta chain sequence together with its context. Its antigen is as yet unknown. This sample was taken from a study of human T cells and chemical hapten exposure. Study-level background: On around 2 cm by around 2 cm of upper inner arm skin, sensitization was performed with 2% DPC. The patch tests put 0.01% DPC on the skin of the upper back and were read 6 days later.

The V and J ends lost 1 base and 0 bases respectively, with 7 bases between them. Germline CDR1 is SGHRS and CDR2 is YFSETQ. CDR3 length: 15 amino acids. MiXCR was run by TCRdb on the RACE reads, yielding one entry per CDR3 protein. The sample shows some 340,000 distinct CDR3 sequences, 5.5% to 8% of them seen only once. General study points: DPC sensitization produced no change in TCRs with frequency above 1 in 1000. The count of PT1 expanded TCRs correlated positively with patch test score.

Sample time point: patch test 1, 2 weeks after DPC sensitization. Treatment specified: therapeutic diphenylcyclopropenone sensitization with weekly scalp DPC. The receptor was isolated from a woman aged 18-29 years with alopecia areata. Some clones in this sample may be carry-over from other donors' samples. This chain uses TRBV5-1 with TRBJ1-4; D is ambiguous. The sample was whole blood, taken in connection with sensitization to the hapten diphenylcyclopropenone (DPC). The CDR3 loop is CASSLQMATNEKLFF. DNA for the CDR3: TGCGCCAGCAGCTTGCAGATGGCAACTAATGAAAAACTGTTTTTT.